The sequence of this T cell receptor beta chain was determined in a study of T cell responses to AZD1222 COVID-19 vaccine. Study outcomes and limitations: Elevations in Spike-specific TCR breadth and depth followed administration of two AZD1222 doses.

This table comes from immunoSEQ multiplex PCR, and its TCRdb copy is limited to in-frame clones, with some not included. The sample has some 130,000 clones; roughly 82% are singletons. With respect to this clone: The target antigen is unknown.

Germline V CDR1 and CDR2: SQVTM, ANQGSEA. Trimming took off 5 bases at V and 1 base at J, with 14 bases between the two ends. This CDR3 comprises 14 residues. This sample comprised peripheral blood, obtained on day 0 of AZD1222 vaccination. This chain joins TRBV29-1 and TRBJ1-1; D gene ambiguous. This sequence was found in an adult in good health. This CDR3 reads CSVLPNRANTEAFF. In DNA, the CDR3 is TGCAGCGTTCTCCCGAATAGGGCGAACACTGAAGCTTTCTTT. The full variable domain, rest sourced from reference TRBV29-1 and TRBJ1-1, is SAVISQKPSRDICQRGTSLTIQCQVDSQVTMMFWYRQQPGQSLTLIATANQGSEATYESGFVIDKFPISRPNLTFSTLTVSNMSPEDSSIYLCSVLPNRANTEAFFGQGTRLTVV.